These T cell receptor beta chains were read from a single sample in a study of blood T cells in healthy people across ages. MiXCR was run by TCRdb on the 5' RACE reads, yielding one entry per CDR3 protein. The profile covers some 1.5 million distinct CDR3 sequences, with 28% appearing a single time and about 7.7% taken by the ten largest. The material sequenced was blood. These receptor sequences come from a woman in her 30s in good health. The CDR3 runs from the conserved cysteine through the conserved F or W. The D gene is left open where the match is weak. Not every row has a clone size; where given, it reads once, few, many or a size class.

D | J | size | V | CDR3 | DNA
- | TRBJ1-2 | many | TRBV4-3 | CASSQDRGDGYTF | TGCGCCAGCAGCCAAGATAGGGGAGATGGCTACACCTTC
- | TRBJ1-1 | - | TRBV7-6 | CASSFTGSYTEAFF | TGTGCCAGCAGCTTTACAGGGTCCTACACTGAAGCTTTCTTT
TRBD2 | TRBJ2-3 | - | TRBV4-3 | CASSPRLAGTSGNTDTQYF | TGCGCCAGCAGCCCGAGACTAGCGGGGACTTCGGGAAACACAGATACGCAGTATTTT
TRBD1 | TRBJ2-2 | - | TRBV5-5 | CASSWGDRGTGELFF | TGTGCCAGCAGCTGGGGGGACAGGGGGACCGGGGAGCTGTTTTTT
TRBD2 | TRBJ2-2 | - | TRBV11-3 | CASSLEPGTSGYTGELFF | TGTGCCAGCAGCTTAGAACCCGGGACTAGCGGTTACACCGGGGAGCTGTTTTTT
TRBD1 | TRBJ2-7 | - | TRBV29-1 | CSITGTGPYEQYF | TGCAGCATCACCGGGACAGGGCCCTACGAGCAGTACTTC
TRBD1 | TRBJ1-1 | - | TRBV7-2 | CASSPRDRGYTEAFF | TGTGCCAGCAGCCCCAGGGACAGGGGTTACACTGAAGCTTTCTTT
TRBD1 | TRBJ1-4 | - | TRBV5-1 | CASSPSSGTGPEKLFF | TGCGCCAGCAGCCCCTCCTCCGGGACAGGGCCTGAAAAACTGTTTTTT
- | TRBJ2-7 | many | TRBV5-1 | CASSLGTTSSYEQYF | TGCGCCAGCAGCTTGGGGACTACGAGCTCCTACGAGCAGTACTTC
- | TRBJ2-3 | - | TRBV6-2/TRBV6-3 | CASSRGSFTDTQYF | TGTGCCAGCAGTCGCGGGTCCTTCACAGATACGCAGTATTTT
TRBD2 | TRBJ2-5 | - | TRBV7-2 | CASSLASGGGEETQYF | TGTGCCAGCAGCTTAGCCTCGGGGGGGGGCGAAGAGACCCAGTACTTC
- | TRBJ2-1 | many | TRBV25-1 | CASSESRGASYNEQFF | TGTGCCAGCAGTGAATCTCGGGGGGCCTCCTACAATGAGCAGTTCTTC
- | TRBJ2-7 | many | TRBV5-1 | CASSLVSSSYEQYF | TGTGCCAGCAGCTTAGTAAGTTCCTCCTACGAGCAGTACTTC
- | TRBJ1-5 | - | TRBV5-5 | CVSSPRIMTDQPQHF | TGTGTCAGCAGCCCTCGTATTATGACCGATCAGCCCCAGCATTTT
- | TRBJ2-1 | - | TRBV5-1 | CASSLAPAGTSSYNEQFF | TGCGCCAGCAGCTTGGCCCCGGCGGGAACAAGCTCCTACAATGAGCAGTTCTTC
TRBD1 | TRBJ1-2 | - | TRBV9 | CASSVPRDSDFHGYTF | TGTGCCAGCAGCGTCCCTCGGGACAGCGATTTTCATGGCTACACCTTC
- | TRBJ2-4 | - | TRBV30 | CAWSGLGEQYF | TGTGCCTGGAGCGGTCTGGGGGAGCAGTACTTC
- | TRBJ1-1 | - | TRBV5-1 | CASVQGTNTEAFF | TGCGCCAGCGTCCAGGGTACGAACACTGAAGCTTTCTTT
TRBD1 | TRBJ1-4 | - | TRBV2 | CASSRDSARATNEKLFF | TGTGCCAGCAGTAGGGACAGTGCAAGGGCGACTAATGAAAAACTGTTTTTT
- | TRBJ2-3 | few | TRBV3-1 | CASSQEVNTQYF | TGTGCCAGCAGCCAAGAGGTGAATACGCAGTATTTT
- | TRBJ1-2 | - | TRBV12-3/TRBV12-4 | CASRVGARSTSYGYTF | TGTGCCAGCAGAGTGGGGGCGCGGTCTACTAGTTATGGCTACACCTTC
- | TRBJ2-5 | - | TRBV15 | CATSSQATSGRPMGETQYF | TGTGCCACCAGCTCACAAGCCACCTCGGGACGCCCGATGGGAGAGACCCAGTACTTC
TRBD1 | TRBJ2-7 | many | TRBV5-6 | CASSRTGGRREQYF | TGTGCCAGCAGCCGTACAGGGGGCCGGAGGGAGCAGTACTTC
TRBD1 | TRBJ1-4 | few | TRBV27 | CASSLSRGSEKLFF | TGTGCCAGCAGTCTCAGCAGGGGGAGTGAAAAACTGTTTTTT
- | TRBJ2-5 | - | TRBV5-1 | CASSATYRQGTQETQYF | TGCGCCAGCAGCGCAACCTACCGGCAGGGGACTCAAGAGACCCAGTACTTC
- | TRBJ2-7 | - | TRBV27 | CASRPHGPNGEQYF | TGTGCCAGCAGGCCGCATGGGCCCAACGGCGAGCAGTACTTC
- | TRBJ2-3 | few | TRBV11-2 | CASSFPLPDTQYF | TGTGCCAGCAGCTTCCCCCTGCCAGATACGCAGTATTTT
TRBD2 | TRBJ2-7 | few | TRBV3-1 | CASSQEGRLAGPEQYF | TGTGCCAGCAGCCAAGAGGGGAGACTAGCGGGGCCCGAGCAGTACTTC
- | TRBJ1-6 | few | TRBV5-5 | CASSLAPNSPLHF | TGTGCCAGCAGCTTGGCACCTAATTCACCCCTCCACTTT
TRBD2 | TRBJ2-1 | many | TRBV20-1 | CSARPPSGLAGPSYNEQFF | TGCAGTGCTAGACCCCCATCCGGGCTAGCGGGACCTTCCTACAATGAGCAGTTCTTC
TRBD1 | TRBJ2-1 | many | TRBV7-2 | CASRRDRGHAYNEQFF | TGTGCCAGCAGGAGAGACAGGGGCCATGCCTACAATGAGCAGTTCTTC
TRBD1 | TRBJ1-1 | many | TRBV29-1 | CSVGTGNTEAFF | TGCAGCGTTGGGACAGGTAACACTGAAGCTTTCTTT
TRBD1 | TRBJ2-1 | - | TRBV7-3 | CASSLGFGTGGNNEQFF | TGTGCCAGCAGCTTAGGGTTCGGGACAGGGGGGAACAATGAGCAGTTCTTC
TRBD2 | TRBJ2-3 | few | TRBV7-2 | CASSLRRRGATNTDTQYF | TGTGCCAGCAGCTTACGTCGGCGGGGGGCGACTAACACAGATACGCAGTATTTT
- | TRBJ2-3 | few | TRBV5-1 | CASRDAPTYTQYF | TGCGCCAGCCGGGACGCCCCCACATATACGCAGTATTTT
TRBD1 | TRBJ1-4 | - | TRBV20-1 | CSAPADGTVNEKLFF | TGCAGTGCTCCTGCCGATGGGACAGTAAACGAAAAACTGTTTTTT
TRBD2 | TRBJ2-7 | - | TRBV18 | CASSPGLAGVFNEQYF | TGTGCCAGCTCACCGGGACTAGCGGGAGTATTCAATGAGCAGTACTTC
- | TRBJ1-1 | - | TRBV7-9 | CASSFISTEAFF | TGTGCCAGCAGCTTCATATCGACTGAAGCTTTCTTT
TRBD2 | TRBJ2-1 | - | TRBV5-1 | CASSRKERGGWEQFF | TGCGCCAGCAGCCGTAAAGAGCGGGGGGGCTGGGAGCAGTTCTTC
TRBD1 | TRBJ2-7 | many | TRBV7-2 | CASSVGTGRSYEQYF | TGTGCCAGCAGCGTCGGGACAGGCCGTTCCTACGAGCAGTACTTC
- | TRBJ2-7 | many | TRBV6-1 | CASIQGGDEQYF | TGTGCCAGCATACAAGGAGGGGACGAGCAGTACTTC
- | TRBJ2-1 | - | TRBV5-1 | CASSSDSPGGFF | TGCGCCAGCAGCTCGGACTCCCCAGGAGGGTTCTTC
TRBD2 | TRBJ2-1 | many | TRBV5-1 | CASSLGVLAGFYNEQFF | TGCGCCAGCAGCTTGGGGGTACTAGCGGGGTTCTACAATGAGCAGTTCTTC
TRBD1 | TRBJ1-3 | - | TRBV7-9 | CASSFPGQGVRNTIYF | TGTGCCAGCAGCTTCCCCGGACAGGGGGTTAGAAACACCATATATTTT
TRBD2 | TRBJ2-5 | few | TRBV7-2 | CASSGGLAGVRETQYF | TGTGCCAGCAGCGGCGGCCTAGCGGGAGTACGAGAGACCCAGTACTTC
- | TRBJ2-7 | - | TRBV9 | CTSSVVQGGEQYF | TGTACCAGCAGCGTAGTACAGGGCGGGGAGCAGTACTTC
TRBD2 | TRBJ2-5 | few | TRBV3-1 | CASSHSTSGGSYGTQYF | TGTGCCAGCAGCCATTCGACTAGCGGGGGCTCCTACGGGACCCAGTACTTC
- | TRBJ1-2 | few | TRBV7-6 | CASSRGQPIGYTF | TGTGCCAGCAGCCGAGGACAGCCTATAGGCTACACCTTC
TRBD1 | TRBJ1-1 | - | TRBV6-1 | CAIRQGWTEAFF | TGTGCCATCAGACAGGGGTGGACTGAAGCTTTCTTT
- | TRBJ2-1 | - | TRBV2 | CASSEGRTRDNEQFF | TGTGCCAGCAGTGAGGGCAGGACAAGGGACAATGAGCAGTTCTTC
- | TRBJ2-5 | - | TRBV20-1 | CSARRAGGGQETQYF | TGCAGTGCGCGGAGGGCAGGGGGTGGGCAAGAGACCCAGTACTTC
- | TRBJ2-7 | - | TRBV20-1 | CSATAGESYEQYF | TGCAGTGCCACGGCCGGGGAATCCTACGAGCAGTACTTC
- | TRBJ2-4 | - | TRBV4-3 | CASSQEAYGAKNIQYF | TGCGCCAGCAGCCAAGAGGCCTATGGGGCCAAAAACATTCAGTACTTC
- | TRBJ2-7 | few | TRBV6-2/TRBV6-3 | CASSGVAYERYF | TGTGCCAGCTCCGGGGTGGCCTACGAGCGGTACTTC
- | TRBJ1-1 | few | TRBV2 | CASSEGPGAEAFF | TGTGCCAGCAGTGAAGGGCCGGGGGCTGAAGCTTTCTTT
- | TRBJ2-3 | few | TRBV28 | CASSFGPGMADTQYF | TGTGCCAGCAGTTTCGGCCCAGGGATGGCAGATACGCAGTATTTT
- | TRBJ1-2 | few | TRBV5-1 | CASSLPFDYGYTF | TGCGCCAGCAGCTTGCCTTTCGACTATGGCTACACCTTC
- | TRBJ1-1 | - | TRBV5-1 | CASSFVGRGNTEAFF | TGCGCCAGCAGCTTCGTCGGGAGGGGGAACACTGAAGCTTTCTTT
- | TRBJ1-2 | few | TRBV9 | CASSAHPDGRDGYTF | TGTGCCAGCAGCGCACACCCGGACGGACGGGATGGCTACACCTTC